The 22 T cell receptor beta chains reported below all come from one sample, sequenced in a study of cytomegalovirus exposure and HLA in healthy donors. Use of 60 Vbeta and 13 Jbeta primers characterized the PCR. Sequencing was performed with immunoSEQ multiplex PCR; in TCRdb, only in-frame clones are kept and a portion is missing. The repertoire holds about 110,000 clones, with more than 60% as singletons. Sequencing input: PBMCs. Source of these receptors: a man in his 60s in good health and CMV-seronegative.

The chain has TRBV4-2 and TRBJ2-5; 8 bases map to TRBD1. Germline V gene data show CDR1 as LGHNA and CDR2 as YNFKEQ. The CDR3 covers 14 residues. The trim removed 3 bases at V and 5 bases at J, leaving 5 bases unmatched. The CDR3 DNA reads as TGTGCCAGCAGCCATGGACAGGGTAGTGAGACCCAGTACTTC. Amino acids: CASSHGQGSETQYF.

This chain uses TRBV5-1 with TRBJ2-1, with TRBD1 matching 7 bases. The CDR3 sequence is 15 residues long. CDR1 SGHRS and CDR2 YFSETQ come from the germline V gene. The J segment lost 0 bases and the V segment lost 4 bases, leaving 4 bases of the junction unmatched. The CDR3 here is CASSSRDSSYNEQFF. In DNA, the CDR3 is TGCGCCAGCAGCAGCCGGGACAGCTCCTACAATGAGCAGTTCTTC.

The chain carries TRBV28 and TRBJ1-1; possibly TRBD1 for D (5 bases). Germline assignment: CDR1 MDHEN and CDR2 SYDVKM. With 5 bases removed from V and 1 base from J, the gap between germline ends came to 14 bases. The CDR3 runs 15 residues. The DNA of the CDR3 is TGTGCCAGCAGTATAACCGAGACAGCGAACACTGAAGCTTTCTTT. Protein: CASSITETANTEAFF.

The sample holds one count of this clone. The V and J genes are TRBV7-2 and TRBJ2-3, with TRBD2 identical over 8 bases. Germline assignment: CDR1 SGHTA and CDR2 FQGNSA. The CDR3 loop spans 18 amino acids. V gave up 5 bases and J gave up 0 bases; unmatched junction bases: 13. This CDR3 reads CASSPRAGGDPSTDTQYF. In DNA, the CDR3 is TGTGCCAGCAGCCCACGCGCCGGGGGGGATCCTAGCACAGATACGCAGTATTTT.

The table lists this clone with a count of one. This chain uses TRBV6-5 with TRBJ2-7, with 10 bases matching TRBD1. With V trimmed by 6 bases and J by 4 bases, 6 bases remained unmatched. In germline, CDR1 is MNHEY, CDR2 SVGAGI. This CDR3 contains 14 residues. The CDR3 reads CASRQTGGRYEQYV. DNA of the CDR3: TGTGCCAGCAGGCAGACAGGGGGCCGATACGAGCAGTACGTC.

Details on this clone: A junction end diverges from the germline sequence, so it may reflect a read error. The V call is TRBV2, the J call TRBJ1-6, with 7 bases matching TRBD1. This CDR3 has 15 residues. Per the germline V gene, CDR1 is SNHLY and CDR2 is FYNNEI. The CDR3 protein is CASREGGRYNSPLHF. The CDR3 DNA follows: TGTGCCAGCAGAGAAGGGGGCCGCTATAATTCACCCCTCCACTTT.

This clone has only a few counts. The chain is built from TRBV5-1 and TRBJ2-3; TRBD2 aligns across 7 bases. J was trimmed by 0 bases and V by 7 bases; bases with no gene match: 2. The CDR3 has 13 amino acids. From germline, CDR1 is SGHRS and CDR2 YFSETQ. The CDR3 nucleotides read TGCGCCAGCGGGACTATAAGCACAGATACGCAGTATTTT. This codes for CASGTISTDTQYF.

The chain employs TRBV2 and TRBJ1-2; 7 positions match TRBD1. The CDR3 covers 14 residues. Losses at the gene ends were 7 bases for V and 7 bases for J; bases not matched to a gene: 12. Germline assignment: CDR1 SNHLY and CDR2 FYNNEI. Here the CDR3 DNA reads TGTGCCAGCAAAGGGGGGACAGTTTATCGTGGCTACACCTTC. Amino acid sequence: CASKGGTVYRGYTF.

The chain links TRBV7-3 to TRBJ2-5, with TRBD2 matching 7 bases. This CDR3 has 14 amino acids. Germline V gene data show CDR1 as SGHTA and CDR2 as FQGTGA. With 5 bases clipped from V and 5 bases from J, the junction kept 8 bases outside the gene matches. The CDR3 sequence is CASSAAAGRETQYF. Here the CDR3 DNA reads TGTGCCAGCAGCGCGGCAGCGGGGCGGGAGACCCAGTACTTC.

This clone turned up a few times. The chain couples TRBV28 to TRBJ1-4, with D uncertain. From germline, CDR1 is MDHEN and CDR2 SYDVKM. Trimming took off 8 bases at V and 3 bases at J, with 7 bases between the two ends. This CDR3 contains 12 residues. The CDR3 DNA reads as TGTGCCAGCCGGGTGGCTAATGAAAAACTGTTTTTT. As protein: CASRVANEKLFF.

The chain carries TRBV7-2 and TRBJ1-5; 7 bases fit TRBD1. Trimming at V came to 7 bases and at J to 0 bases, leaving 6 bases not matched to a gene. Germline V gene sequence: CDR1 SGHTA, CDR2 FQGNSA. The CDR3 sequence is 15 residues long. This CDR3 reads CASTRDRSSNQPQHF. CDR3 in DNA: TGTGCCAGCACACGGGACAGAAGTAGCAATCAGCCCCAGCATTTT. The full variable domain, completed using reference TRBV7-2 and TRBJ1-5, is GAGVSQSPSNKVTEKGKDVELRCDPISGHTALYWYRQSLGQGLEFLIYFQGNSAPDKSGLPSDRFSAERTGGSVSTLTIQRTQQEDSAVYLCASTRDRSSNQPQHFGDGTRLSIL.

This chain links TRBV6-5 with TRBJ1-6; the D gene is possibly TRBD1 (6 bases). This CDR3 is built from 16 residues. V was trimmed by 4 bases and J by 4 bases, leaving 14 bases between them. CDR1 and CDR2 (germline): MNHEY, SVGAGI. This CDR3 is CASSFSAGQYNSPLHF. The CDR3 nucleotides are TGTGCCAGCAGTTTCTCCGCCGGACAGTATAATTCACCCCTCCACTTT.

The V call is TRBV4-1, the J call TRBJ2-3, with D perhaps TRBD1 (5 bases). Germline V gene data show CDR1 as MGHRA and CDR2 as YSYEKL. CDR3 length: 16 residues. Trimming pared 0 bases from V and 3 bases from J, leaving 13 bases between. CDR3 DNA sequence: TGCGCCAGCAGCCAAGATCGAGTCCCAGGGACAGATACGCAGTATTTT. It codes for CASSQDRVPGTDTQYF.

This chain joins TRBV2 and TRBJ1-1, with D tentatively TRBD1 (5 bases). The ends were cut back, 6 bases at V and 6 bases at J, with 14 bases in the middle. CDR1 is SNHLY, CDR2 FYNNEI, per germline. This CDR3 spans 13 amino acids. The CDR3 DNA reads as TGTGCCAGCAGGGCAGGGAATCCCGCTGAAGCTTTCTTT. This gives the protein CASRAGNPAEAFF.

The V call is TRBV4-1, the J call TRBJ2-2; 9 nucleotides agree with TRBD2. Germline CDR1 and CDR2: MGHRA and YSYEKL. CDR3 length: 17 residues. Trimming took 1 base from V and 3 from J; bases not matched to a gene: 6. CDR3 amino acids: CASSQGRIAGDTGELFF. CDR3 nucleotide sequence: TGCGCCAGCAGCCAAGGGAGGATAGCGGGGGACACCGGGGAGCTGTTTTTT.

The chain recombines TRBV7-2 with TRBJ2-3, with a weak D call TRBD2 (6 bases). Trimming removed 1 base from V and 0 bases from J, with 11 bases in between. Germline V gene lookup returns CDR1 SGHTA and CDR2 FQGNSA. This CDR3 contains 16 residues. The CDR3 sequence is CASSLGSGLSTDTQYF. The CDR3 DNA reads as TGTGCCAGCAGCTTAGGGTCGGGACTTAGCACAGATACGCAGTATTTT.

The genes are TRBV7-2 and TRBJ2-3, with 8 bases fitting TRBD2. The ends lost 5 bases at V and 6 bases at J; junction bases unmatched: 10. CDR1 is SGHTA, CDR2 FQGNSA, per germline. The CDR3 is 15 residues long. Here the CDR3 DNA reads TGTGCCAGCAGCCCGCGGGGGGACGGACTTGATACGCAGTATTTT. Amino acids: CASSPRGDGLDTQYF.

This clone was detected a few times. This chain uses TRBV27 with TRBJ1-5; D ambiguous. V shed 2 bases and J shed 5 bases, with 13 bases lying between them. The CDR3 runs 15 residues. Germline V CDR1 and CDR2: MNHEY, SMNVEV (reference sequence). CDR3 sequence (DNA): TGTGCCAGCAGTTTAAAGGGAGGTGCAGATCAGCCCCAGCATTTT. It specifies CASSLKGGADQPQHF.

V and J are TRBV5-1 and TRBJ1-2, with D possibly matching TRBD1 (5 bases). CDR3 length: 14 residues. V dropped 0 bases and J dropped 6 bases, with 12 bases sitting between them. Germline V lookup: CDR1 SGHRS, CDR2 YFSETQ. DNA for the CDR3: TGCGCCAGCAGCTTGGCCGATTCAGGGCATGGCTACACCTTC. Its translation is CASSLADSGHGYTF.

This chain joins TRBV7-3 and TRBJ2-6; tentative D call: TRBD1 (6 bases). Germline values: CDR1 SGHTA, CDR2 FQGTGA. V lost 4 bases and J 4 bases, leaving 20 bases between the germline ends. This CDR3 has 18 amino acids. This CDR3 is CASSSRGRGSVGANVLTF. Written as DNA, the CDR3 is TGTGCCAGCAGCTCCCGTGGCAGGGGAAGCGTGGGGGCCAACGTCCTGACTTTC.

In nucleotides, the CDR3 is TGTGCCAGCAATCCCGGGGGGGGGTTCTACGAGCAGTACTTC. It translates to CASNPGGGFYEQYF. The chain links TRBV6-6 to TRBJ2-7; TRBD2 matches at 8 bases. The germline gives CDR1 MNHNY, CDR2 SVGAGI (reference sequence). The CDR3 is 14 residues long. V was clipped by 7 bases and J by 3 bases; unmatched bases: 8.

V and J are TRBV7-7 and TRBJ1-3; D is perhaps TRBD1 (6 bases). Germline V gene sequence: CDR1 SSHAT, CDR2 FNYEAQ (reference sequence). Trimming pared 5 bases from V and 2 bases from J, leaving 10 bases between. This CDR3 region has 14 residues. The CDR3 DNA reads TGTGCCAGCAGCCGAGGGGGGGCTGGAAACACCATATATTTT. Translated, it gives CASSRGGAGNTIYF.